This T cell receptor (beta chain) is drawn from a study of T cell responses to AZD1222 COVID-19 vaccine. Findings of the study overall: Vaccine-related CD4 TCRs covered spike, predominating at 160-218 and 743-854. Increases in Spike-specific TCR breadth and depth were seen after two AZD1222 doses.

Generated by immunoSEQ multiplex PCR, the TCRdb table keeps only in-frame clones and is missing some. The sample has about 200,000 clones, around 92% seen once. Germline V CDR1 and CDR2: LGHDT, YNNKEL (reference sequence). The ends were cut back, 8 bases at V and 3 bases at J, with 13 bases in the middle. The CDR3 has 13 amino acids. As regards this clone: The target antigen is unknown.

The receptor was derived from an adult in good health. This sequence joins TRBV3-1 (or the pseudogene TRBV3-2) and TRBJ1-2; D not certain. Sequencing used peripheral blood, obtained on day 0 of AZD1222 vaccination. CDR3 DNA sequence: TGTGCCAGCGGAGGATCGCTGGACTATGGCTACACCTTC. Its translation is CASGGSLDYGYTF.